The subject of this entry is one TCR beta chain. The data stem from a study of beta chain features in type 1 diabetes. Per donor, one heparinised blood draw averaged approximately 120 mL. The CDR3 is 15 residues long. Germline V gene sequence: CDR1 SGHAT, CDR2 FQNNGV. Between the trimmed V and J ends, which lost 1 base and 4 bases, there was a span of 12 bases. cDNA synthesis used the whole RNA isolate, giving expressed TCRB sequences. Each sample of naive, central memory or regulatory T cells had, on average, roughly 3.4 million reads. Some clones are missing from TCRdb's copy, which holds only in-frame ones; the method was immunoSEQ multiplex PCR. The sample comprises about 220,000 clones, roughly 11% of which are singletons, and 1% to 1.5% rests with the top ten.

The TCR sequence derives from a man younger than 30 in good health. Sequencing was done on a sample of central memory CD4+ T cells from blood. This chain links TRBV11-2 with TRBJ2-3; maybe TRBD1 (5 bases). CDR3 sequence: CASSLVGLRADTQYF. For the CDR3, the DNA is TGTGCCAGCAGCTTAGTGGGCCTCAGGGCAGATACGCAGTATTTT.